This TCR beta chain was recorded in a study of siplizumab effects on memory and regulatory T cells. About this clone itself: Its cognate antigen is unknown.

Study results and caveats: Proliferating clones, CD4+ or CD8+, lacked an assignable naive or memory phenotype in roughly 80-97% of cases.

Germline assignment: CDR1 SGHTA and CDR2 FQGNSA. The V gene lost 5 bases and the J gene lost 3 bases, with 16 bases spanning the gap. The CDR3 sequence is 15 residues long. In a few donor pairs, unstimulated naive, memory, effector memory and TEMRA subsets were sequenced. Sequencing was performed with immunoSEQ multiplex PCR; in TCRdb, only in-frame clones are kept and a portion is missing. The sample lists some 100,000 clones; over 95% were seen once. This clonotype was obtained from a human donor in good health. The sequenced material came from naive CD4+ T cells sorted from blood. V gene TRBV7-2 combines with J gene TRBJ1-2; no definite D call. CDR3 amino acids: CASSRYEGNYYGYTF. CDR3 nucleotides: TGTGCCAGCAGCCGCTACGAGGGAAACTACTATGGCTACACCTTC.